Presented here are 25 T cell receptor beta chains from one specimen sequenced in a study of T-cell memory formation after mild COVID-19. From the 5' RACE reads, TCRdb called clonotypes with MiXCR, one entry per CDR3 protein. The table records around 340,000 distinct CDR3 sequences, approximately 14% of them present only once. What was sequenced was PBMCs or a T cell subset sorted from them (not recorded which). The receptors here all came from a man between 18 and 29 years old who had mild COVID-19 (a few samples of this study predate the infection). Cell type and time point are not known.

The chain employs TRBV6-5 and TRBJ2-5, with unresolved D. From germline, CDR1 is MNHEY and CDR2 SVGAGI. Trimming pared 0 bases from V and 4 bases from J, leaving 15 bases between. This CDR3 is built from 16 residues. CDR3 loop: CASSYSGSSLGETQYF. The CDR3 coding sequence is TGTGCCAGCAGTTACTCGGGCAGTTCTCTCGGAGAGACCCAGTACTTC.

CDR3 nucleotides: TGTGCCAGCAGCAATACCTATTCAGGGAGGAACGGCTACACCTTC. Amino acids: CASSNTYSGRNGYTF. V and J are TRBV7-2 and TRBJ1-2, with D possibly matching TRBD1 (5 bases). This CDR3 has 15 amino acids. V was trimmed by 5 bases and J by 8 bases, leaving 21 bases between them. Per germline, CDR1 SGHTA and CDR2 FQGNSA. The whole variable domain, filled in from reference TRBV7-2 and TRBJ1-2, reads GAGVSQSPSNKVTEKGKDVELRCDPISGHTALYWYRQSLGQGLEFLIYFQGNSAPDKSGLPSDRFSAERTGGSVSTLTIQRTQQEDSAVYLCASSNTYSGRNGYTFGSGTRLTVV.

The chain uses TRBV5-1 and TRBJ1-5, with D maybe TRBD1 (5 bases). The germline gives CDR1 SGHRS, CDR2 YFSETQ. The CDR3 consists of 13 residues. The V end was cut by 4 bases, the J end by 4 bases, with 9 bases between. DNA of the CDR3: TGCGCCAGCAGCGCGAGGGGAAATCAGCCCCAGCATTTT. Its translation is CASSARGNQPQHF.

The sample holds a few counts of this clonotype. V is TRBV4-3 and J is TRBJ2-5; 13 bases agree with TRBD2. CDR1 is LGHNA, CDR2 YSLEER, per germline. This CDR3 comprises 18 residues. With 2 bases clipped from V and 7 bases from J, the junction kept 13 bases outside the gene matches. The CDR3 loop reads CASSQRLAGGQFQGTQYF. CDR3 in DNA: TGCGCCAGCAGCCAAAGACTAGCGGGGGGACAATTTCAGGGGACCCAGTACTTC.

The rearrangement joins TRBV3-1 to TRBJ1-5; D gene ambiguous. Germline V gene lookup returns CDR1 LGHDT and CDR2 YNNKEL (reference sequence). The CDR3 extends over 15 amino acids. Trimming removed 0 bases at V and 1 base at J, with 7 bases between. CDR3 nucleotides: TGTGCCAGCAGCCAAGATAGAGAGAGCAATCAGCCCCAGCATTTT. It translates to CASSQDRESNQPQHF.

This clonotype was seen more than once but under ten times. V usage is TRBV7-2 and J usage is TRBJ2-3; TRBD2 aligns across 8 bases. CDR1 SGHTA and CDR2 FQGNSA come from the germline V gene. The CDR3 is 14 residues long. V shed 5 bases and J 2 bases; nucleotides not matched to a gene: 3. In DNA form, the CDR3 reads TGTGCCAGCAGCCCGGGGGGGGACACAGATACGCAGTATTTT. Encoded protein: CASSPGGDTDTQYF.

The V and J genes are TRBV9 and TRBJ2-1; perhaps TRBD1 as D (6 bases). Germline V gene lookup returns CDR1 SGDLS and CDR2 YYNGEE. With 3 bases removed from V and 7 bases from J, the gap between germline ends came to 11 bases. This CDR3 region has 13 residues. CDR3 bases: TGTGCCAGCAGCGCAACAGGGCTAAATGAGCAGTTCTTC. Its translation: CASSATGLNEQFF.

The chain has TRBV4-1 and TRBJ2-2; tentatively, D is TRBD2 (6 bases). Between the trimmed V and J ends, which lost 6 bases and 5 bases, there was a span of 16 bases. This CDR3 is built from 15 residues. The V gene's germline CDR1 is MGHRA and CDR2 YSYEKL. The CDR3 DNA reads TGCGCCAGCAGATTGGCCGGGGGACGGACCGGGGAGCTGTTTTTT. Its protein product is CASRLAGGRTGELFF.

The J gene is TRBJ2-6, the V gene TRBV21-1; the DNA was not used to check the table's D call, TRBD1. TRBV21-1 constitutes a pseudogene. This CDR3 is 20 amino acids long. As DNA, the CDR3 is TGTGCCAGCAGCAAAGAAACGAAGGGACGGAGAAGATCTGGGGCCAACGTCCTGACTTTC. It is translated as CASSKETKGRRRSGANVLTF.

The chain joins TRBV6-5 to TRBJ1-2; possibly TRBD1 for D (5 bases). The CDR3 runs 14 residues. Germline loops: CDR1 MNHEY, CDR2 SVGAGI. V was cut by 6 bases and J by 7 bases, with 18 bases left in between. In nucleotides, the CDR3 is TGTGCCAGCAGCCCAATTCAACCCAGGGTTGGCTACACCTTC. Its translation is CASSPIQPRVGYTF.

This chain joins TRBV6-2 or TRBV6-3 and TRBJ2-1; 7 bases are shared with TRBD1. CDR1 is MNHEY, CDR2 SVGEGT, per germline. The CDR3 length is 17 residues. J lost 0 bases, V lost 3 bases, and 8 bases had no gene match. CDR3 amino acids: CASSYPDRADSYNEQFF. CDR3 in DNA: TGTGCCAGCAGTTATCCCGACAGGGCTGACTCCTACAATGAGCAGTTCTTC.

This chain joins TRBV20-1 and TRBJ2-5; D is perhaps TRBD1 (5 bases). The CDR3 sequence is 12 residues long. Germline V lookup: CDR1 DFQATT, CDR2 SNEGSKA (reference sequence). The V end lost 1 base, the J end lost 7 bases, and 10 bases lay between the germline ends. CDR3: CSARVGAPTQYF. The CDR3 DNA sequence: TGCAGTGCTAGAGTAGGGGCCCCGACCCAGTACTTC.

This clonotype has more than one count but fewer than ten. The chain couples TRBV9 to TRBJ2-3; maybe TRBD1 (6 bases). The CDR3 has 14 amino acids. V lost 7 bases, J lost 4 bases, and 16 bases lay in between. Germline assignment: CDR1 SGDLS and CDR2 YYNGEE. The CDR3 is CASGRTALADTQYF. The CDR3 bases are TGTGCCAGCGGGCGGACAGCGCTAGCAGATACGCAGTATTTT.

The CDR3 here is CASSQGTSGSDTQYF. The CDR3 bases are TGCGCCAGCAGCCAGGGGACTAGCGGATCAGATACGCAGTATTTT. The chain has TRBV4-1 and TRBJ2-3, with 11 bases lining up with TRBD2. V shed 3 bases, J shed 4 bases, and the junction held 3 bases outside the gene matches. This CDR3 contains 15 residues. CDR1 is MGHRA, CDR2 YSYEKL, per germline.

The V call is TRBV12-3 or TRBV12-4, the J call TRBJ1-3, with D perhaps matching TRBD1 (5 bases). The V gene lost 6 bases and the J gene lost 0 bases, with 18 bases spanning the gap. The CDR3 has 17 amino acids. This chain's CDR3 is CASRLTRGQNSGNTIYF. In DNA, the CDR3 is TGTGCCAGCAGACTAACCCGCGGACAAAACTCTGGAAACACCATATATTTT.

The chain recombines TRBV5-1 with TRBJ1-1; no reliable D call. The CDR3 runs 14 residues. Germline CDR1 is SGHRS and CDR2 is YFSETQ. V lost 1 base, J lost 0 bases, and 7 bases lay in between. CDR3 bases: TGCGCCAGCAGCTTGACCGATATGAACACTGAAGCTTTCTTT. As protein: CASSLTDMNTEAFF.

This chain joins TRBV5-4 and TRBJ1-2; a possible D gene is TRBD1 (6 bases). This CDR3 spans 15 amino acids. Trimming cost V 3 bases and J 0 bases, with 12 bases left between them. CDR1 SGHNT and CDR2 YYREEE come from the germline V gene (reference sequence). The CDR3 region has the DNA TGTGCCAGCAGCTCCTTCGGACAGTCTAACTATGGCTACACCTTC. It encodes CASSSFGQSNYGYTF.

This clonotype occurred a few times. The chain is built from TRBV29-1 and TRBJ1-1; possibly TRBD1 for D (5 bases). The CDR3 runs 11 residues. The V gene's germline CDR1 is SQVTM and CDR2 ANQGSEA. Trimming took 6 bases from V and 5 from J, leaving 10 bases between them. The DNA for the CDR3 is TGCAGCGTATCAGGGAATACTGAAGCTTTCTTT. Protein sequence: CSVSGNTEAFF.

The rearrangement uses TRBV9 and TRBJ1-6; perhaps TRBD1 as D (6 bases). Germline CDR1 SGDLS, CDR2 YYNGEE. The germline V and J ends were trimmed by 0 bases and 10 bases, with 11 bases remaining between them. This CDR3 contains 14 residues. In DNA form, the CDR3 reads TGTGCCAGCAGCGTAGTAGGGGGGGTGTCACCCCTCCACTTT. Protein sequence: CASSVVGGVSPLHF.

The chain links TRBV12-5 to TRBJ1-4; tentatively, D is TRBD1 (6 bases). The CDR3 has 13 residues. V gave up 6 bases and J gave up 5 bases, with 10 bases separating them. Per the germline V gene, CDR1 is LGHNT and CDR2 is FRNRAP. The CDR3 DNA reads TGTGCTAGTGGCAGGACAGTGAATGAAAAACTGTTTTTT. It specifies CASGRTVNEKLFF.

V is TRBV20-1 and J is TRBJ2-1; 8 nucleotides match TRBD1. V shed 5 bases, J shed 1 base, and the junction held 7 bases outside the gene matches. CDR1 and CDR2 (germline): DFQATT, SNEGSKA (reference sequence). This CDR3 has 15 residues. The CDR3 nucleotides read TGCAGTGCTCCCAGGGACAGGAATTCCTACAATGAGCAGTTCTTC. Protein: CSAPRDRNSYNEQFF.

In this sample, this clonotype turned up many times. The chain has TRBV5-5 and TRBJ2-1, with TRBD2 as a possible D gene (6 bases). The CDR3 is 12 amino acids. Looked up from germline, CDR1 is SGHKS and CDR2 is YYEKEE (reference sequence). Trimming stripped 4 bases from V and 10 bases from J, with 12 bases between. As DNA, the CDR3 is TGTGCCAGCAGCCAACGGAGGGAAGAGCAGTTCTTC. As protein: CASSQRREEQFF.

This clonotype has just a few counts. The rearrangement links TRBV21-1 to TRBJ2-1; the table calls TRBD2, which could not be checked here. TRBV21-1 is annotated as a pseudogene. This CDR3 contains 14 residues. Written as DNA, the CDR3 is TGTGCCAACCCTAGCGGGGTCCCCTACAATGAGCAGTTCTTC. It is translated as CANPSGVPYNEQFF.

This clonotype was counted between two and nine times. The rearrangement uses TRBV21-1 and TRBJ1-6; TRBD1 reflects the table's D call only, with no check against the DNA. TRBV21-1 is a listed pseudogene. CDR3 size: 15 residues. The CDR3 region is CASSHKTGRESPLHF. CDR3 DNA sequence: TGTGCCAGCAGCCATAAGACAGGGCGGGAATCACCCCTCCACTTT.

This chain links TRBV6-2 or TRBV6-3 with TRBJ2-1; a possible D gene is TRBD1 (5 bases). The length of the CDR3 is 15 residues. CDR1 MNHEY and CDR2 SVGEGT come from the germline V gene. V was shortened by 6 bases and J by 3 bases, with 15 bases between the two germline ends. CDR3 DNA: TGTGCCAGCAGCATGCGGACACCGGGCTACAATGAGCAGTTCTTC. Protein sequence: CASSMRTPGYNEQFF.